This entry features one T cell receptor (beta chain) sequence. The sample comes from a study of blood T cell repertoires in COVID-19. This CDR3 comprises 17 residues. Germline CDR1 reads SGDLS; CDR2 reads YYNGEE. Losses at the gene ends were 4 bases for V and 1 base for J; bases not matched to a gene: 9. In the authors' methods: The assay estimated nucleated cells by amplifying reference gene primers. Method: immunoSEQ multiplex PCR; TCRdb's copy keeps in-frame clones and lacks some. Clone size and the V and J calls come from that table; the DNA yielded D and trimming. The sample holds around 90,000 clones, about 92% seen once.

The V gene is TRBV9, the J gene TRBJ1-3; 9 positions agree with TRBD1. Input material: peripheral blood. The source of this sequence is a woman between 55 and 75 years old with active COVID-19. The CDR3 protein is CASSPPTGTGSGNTIYF. CDR3 nucleotides: TGTGCCAGCAGCCCGCCCACCGGGACAGGGTCTGGAAACACCATATATTTT.